This T cell receptor beta chain was captured by sequencing in a study of blood T cells in healthy people across ages. About the study: For every two T cells, template switching captured about one barcoded beta molecule. The study's findings and limits: Donors of long life had a larger count of naive CD4+ cells and greater diversity than aged donors.

Germline V gene lookup returns CDR1 SGHRS and CDR2 YFSETQ. This CDR3 region has 15 residues. Points on this clonotype: Antigen specificity is unknown. One end of the junction varies from germline; a read error may be responsible.

Sample-barcoded 5' priming and a J-beta primer mix drove a second PCR of 7 to 11 cycles. Each CDR3 protein is one row after TCRdb ran MiXCR on the 5' RACE reads. The sample carries fewer than 2,000,000 distinct CDR3 sequences, about two fifths recorded once. The receptor's source is a human donor in good health. The sample comprised blood. The chain recombines TRBV5-1 with TRBJ1-2; perhaps TRBD1 as D (5 bases). The CDR3 nucleotides read TGCGCCTGCAGCCCGCGACTAGGGGTTGGCTATGGCTACACCTTC. Protein: CACSPRLGVGYGYTF.